Detailed here is one TCR beta chain. This sample stems from a study of T cell repertoires in aging, cancer and after chemotherapy. The template was genomic DNA from peripheral blood, not RNA. This CDR3 spans 15 amino acids. From germline, CDR1 is LNHDA and CDR2 SQIVND (reference sequence). V lost 3 bases and J lost 2; bases outside the gene matches: 4. Multiplex touch-down PCR with TRB-A/B primers amplified rearranged V-D-J TRB sequences. TCRdb fed the multiplex PCR reads into MiXCR, producing one record per CDR3 protein. The sample lists 5,200 or so distinct CDR3 sequences; 38% were seen once. The rearrangement joins TRBV19 to TRBJ2-5, with TRBD2 matching 9 bases. This clonotype was sampled from a human donor with a blood cancer. Material for sequencing was blood. Here the CDR3 DNA reads TGTGCCAGTAGTATCCTAGCGGGGCCACAAGAGACCCAGTACTTC. Protein sequence: CASSILAGPQETQYF.